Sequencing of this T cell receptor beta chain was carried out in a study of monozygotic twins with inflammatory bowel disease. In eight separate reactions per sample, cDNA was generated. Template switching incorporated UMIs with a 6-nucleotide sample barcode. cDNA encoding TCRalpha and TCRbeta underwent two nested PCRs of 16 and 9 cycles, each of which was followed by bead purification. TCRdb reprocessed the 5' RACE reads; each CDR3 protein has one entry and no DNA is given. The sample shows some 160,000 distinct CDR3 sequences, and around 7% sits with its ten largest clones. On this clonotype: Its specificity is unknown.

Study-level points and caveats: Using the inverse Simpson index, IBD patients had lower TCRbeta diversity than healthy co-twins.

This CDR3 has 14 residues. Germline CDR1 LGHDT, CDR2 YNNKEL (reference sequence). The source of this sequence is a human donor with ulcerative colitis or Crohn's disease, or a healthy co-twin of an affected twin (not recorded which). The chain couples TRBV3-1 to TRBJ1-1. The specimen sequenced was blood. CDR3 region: CASSLSGTPTEAFF.